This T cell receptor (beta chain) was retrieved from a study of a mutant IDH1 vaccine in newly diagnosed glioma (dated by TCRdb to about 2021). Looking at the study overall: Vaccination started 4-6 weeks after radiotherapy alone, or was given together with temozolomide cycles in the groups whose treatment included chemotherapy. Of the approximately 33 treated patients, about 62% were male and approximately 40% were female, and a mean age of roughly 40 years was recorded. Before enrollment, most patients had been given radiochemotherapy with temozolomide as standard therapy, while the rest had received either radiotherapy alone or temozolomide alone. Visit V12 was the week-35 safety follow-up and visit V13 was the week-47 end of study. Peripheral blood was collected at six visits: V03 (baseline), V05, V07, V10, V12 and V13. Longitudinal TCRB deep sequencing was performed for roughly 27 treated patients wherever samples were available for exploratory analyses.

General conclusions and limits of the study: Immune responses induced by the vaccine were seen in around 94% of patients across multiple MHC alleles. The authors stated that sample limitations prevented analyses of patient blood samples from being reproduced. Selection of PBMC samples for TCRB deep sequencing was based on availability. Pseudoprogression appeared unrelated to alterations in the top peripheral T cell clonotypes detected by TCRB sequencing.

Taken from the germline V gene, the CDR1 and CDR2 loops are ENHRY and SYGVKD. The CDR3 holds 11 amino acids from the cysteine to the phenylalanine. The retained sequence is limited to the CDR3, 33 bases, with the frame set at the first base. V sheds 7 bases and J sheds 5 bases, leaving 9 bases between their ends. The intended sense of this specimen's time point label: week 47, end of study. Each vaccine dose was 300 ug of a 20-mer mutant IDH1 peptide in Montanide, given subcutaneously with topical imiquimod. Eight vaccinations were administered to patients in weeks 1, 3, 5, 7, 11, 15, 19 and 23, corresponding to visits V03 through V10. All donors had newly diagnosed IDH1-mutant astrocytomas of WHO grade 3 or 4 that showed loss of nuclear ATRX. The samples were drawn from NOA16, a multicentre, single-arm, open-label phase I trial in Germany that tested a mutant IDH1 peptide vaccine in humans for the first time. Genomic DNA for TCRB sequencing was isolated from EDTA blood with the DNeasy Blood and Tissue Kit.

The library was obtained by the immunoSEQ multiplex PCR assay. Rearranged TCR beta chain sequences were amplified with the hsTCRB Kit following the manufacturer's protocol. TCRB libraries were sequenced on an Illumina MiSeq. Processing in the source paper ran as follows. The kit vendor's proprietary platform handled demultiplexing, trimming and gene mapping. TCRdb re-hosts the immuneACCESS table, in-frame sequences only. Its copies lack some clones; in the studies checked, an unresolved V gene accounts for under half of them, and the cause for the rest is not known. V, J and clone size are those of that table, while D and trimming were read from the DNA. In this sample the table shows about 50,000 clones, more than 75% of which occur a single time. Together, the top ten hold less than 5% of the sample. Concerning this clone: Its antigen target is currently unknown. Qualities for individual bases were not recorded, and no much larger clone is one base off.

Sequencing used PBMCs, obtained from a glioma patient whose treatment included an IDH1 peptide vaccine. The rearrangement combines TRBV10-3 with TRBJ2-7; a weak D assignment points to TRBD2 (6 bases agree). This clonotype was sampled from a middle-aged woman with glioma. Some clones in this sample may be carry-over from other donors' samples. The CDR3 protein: CAITAGDEQYF. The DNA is TGTGCCATCACAGCGGGCGACGAGCAGTACTTC.